The source of this TCR beta chain is a study of OX40 agonist ivuxolimab in advanced cancers. Study in general: Hepatocellular carcinoma, melanoma, renal cell or head and neck cancer occurred in dose-escalation patients.

Generated by immunoSEQ multiplex PCR, the TCRdb table keeps only in-frame clones and is missing some. The table lists about 25,000 clones, 80% to 90% of them singletons, with more than 13% in the top ten. With 3 bases clipped from V and 4 bases from J, the junction kept 10 bases outside the gene matches. CDR3 length: 19 residues. CDR1 and CDR2 from the germline V gene are MDHEN and SYDVKM. The origin of this receptor is an adult with an advanced solid tumor such as melanoma, head and neck, liver or kidney cancer. The sequencing used CD4+ or CD8+ T cells sorted from blood, collected in a trial of the OX40 agonist ivuxolimab. The chain joins TRBV28 to TRBJ2-1, with 15 bases matching TRBD2. The CDR3: CASSFPPGLAGGLYNEQFF. The CDR3, as DNA: TGTGCCAGCAGTTTCCCTCCGGGACTAGCGGGAGGACTATACAATGAGCAGTTCTTC.